What follows are 18 T cell receptor beta chains derived from one specimen sequenced in a study of cytomegalovirus exposure and HLA in healthy donors. PCR was performed using 60 Vbeta and 13 Jbeta primers. This table comes from immunoSEQ multiplex PCR, and its TCRdb copy is limited to in-frame clones, with some not included. Here the sample spans fewer than 200,000 clones, roughly nine tenths being singletons. Sequenced sample: PBMCs. The receptors derive from a girl in the first two years of life in good health and CMV-seronegative.

The rearrangement uses TRBV25-1 and TRBJ1-2; D is ambiguous. CDR1 and CDR2 from the germline V gene are MGHDK and SYGVNS. The V gene lost 1 base and the J gene lost 4 bases, with 7 bases spanning the gap. The CDR3 totals 13 residues. The CDR3 sequence: CASSEWGVYGYTF. The CDR3 nucleotides are TGTGCCAGCAGTGAATGGGGAGTCTATGGCTACACCTTC.

This clone came up a few times. The CDR3 spells CASSQVGHHGYTF. The CDR3 DNA sequence: TGTGCCAGCAGCCAAGTCGGACACCATGGCTACACCTTC. The chain recombines TRBV4-2 with TRBJ1-2; D is perhaps TRBD1 (5 bases). CDR1 is LGHNA, CDR2 YNFKEQ, per germline. The CDR3 loop spans 13 amino acids. Trimming removed 1 base at V and 6 bases at J, with 9 bases between.

The chain has TRBV19 and TRBJ1-5, with a weak D call TRBD1 (6 bases). Deletions cut 3 bases from V and 0 bases from J, with 12 bases between. The CDR3 is 16 residues long. In germline, CDR1 is LNHDA, CDR2 SQIVND (reference sequence). The CDR3 nucleotides read TGTGCCAGTAGTATCGGGGGGCCTTATAGCAATCAGCCCCAGCATTTT. This translates into CASSIGGPYSNQPQHF.

This chain links TRBV2 with TRBJ1-3; TRBD1 aligns across 10 bases. The CDR3 runs to 14 residues. Trimming took 8 bases from V and 4 from J; bases not matched to a gene: 5. CDR1 is SNHLY and CDR2 is FYNNEI in the germline V gene. DNA of the CDR3: TGTGCCAGCGGGACAGGGGTTTTCGGAAACACCATATATTTT. It encodes CASGTGVFGNTIYF.

This clone was counted only a few times. The gene calls are TRBV6-5 and TRBJ1-4, with 7 bases identical to TRBD1. From germline, CDR1 is MNHEY and CDR2 SVGAGI. Trimming removed 6 bases from V and 8 bases from J; junction bases left unmatched: 9. This CDR3 is built from 14 residues. For the CDR3, the DNA is TGTGCCAGCAGCTGGGACAGCCGTCGGGAAAAACTGTTTTTT. This translates into CASSWDSRREKLFF.

The chain employs TRBV11-2 and TRBJ1-1; possible D gene TRBD1, 5 bases. This CDR3 contains 14 residues. Germline assignment: CDR1 SGHAT and CDR2 FQNNGV. V was pared by 1 base and J by 4 bases, with 10 bases between. CDR3 in DNA: TGTGCCAGCAGCTTAGTTGGGGGGGGCACTGAAGCTTTCTTT. Translating gives CASSLVGGGTEAFF. The full variable domain, in which reference TRBV11-2 and TRBJ1-1 provide the parts outside the CDR3, is EAGVAQSPRYKIIEKRQSVAFWCNPISGHATLYWYQQILGQGPKLLIQFQNNGVVDDSQLPKDRFSAERLKGVDSTLKIQPAKLEDSAVYLCASSLVGGGTEAFFGQGTRLTVV.

This chain connects TRBV9 to TRBJ2-3; 11 bases map to TRBD2. With 6 bases clipped from V and 3 bases from J, the junction kept 3 bases outside the gene matches. Germline V lookup: CDR1 SGDLS, CDR2 YYNGEE. The CDR3 length is 14 residues. The CDR3 protein is CASNRLAGTDTQYF. The CDR3 nucleotides read TGTGCCAGCAACCGACTAGCGGGGACAGATACGCAGTATTTT.

The V gene is TRBV12-2, the J gene TRBJ2-2; no DNA check was done on the table's D call, TRBD2. TRBV12-2 is an annotated pseudogene. There are 18 residues in the CDR3. For the CDR3, the DNA is TGTGCAAGTCGCTTAGGAGGAGGGAGGTGGGTCGACACCGGGGAGCTGTTTTTT. It specifies CASRLGGGRWVDTGELFF.

The gene calls are TRBV27 and TRBJ2-2; 8 bases match TRBD2. The germline gives CDR1 MNHEY, CDR2 SMNVEV (reference sequence). The trim removed 0 bases at V and 7 bases at J, leaving 10 bases unmatched. The length of the CDR3 is 17 residues. Here the CDR3 DNA reads TGTGCCAGCAGTTTATCATTTCCGGGACTAGTAAACGGGGAGCTGTTTTTT. This encodes CASSLSFPGLVNGELFF.

This chain links TRBV7-8 with TRBJ2-1; D is unresolved. Trimming shortened V by 5 bases and J by 7 bases, and 12 bases separated the two germline ends. Germline loops: CDR1 SGHVS, CDR2 FQNEAQ. The CDR3 is 13 residues long. This CDR3 is CASSLRKSNEQFF. In DNA, the CDR3 is TGTGCCAGCAGCCTTCGTAAGAGTAATGAGCAGTTCTTC.

This chain joins TRBV28 and TRBJ1-2; no firm D call. V was clipped by 5 bases and J by 4 bases, with 11 bases between them. Germline V gene sequence: CDR1 MDHEN, CDR2 SYDVKM. This CDR3 comprises 13 residues. The CDR3 DNA reads as TGTGCCAGCAGTAGCCCCGACTCCTATGGCTACACCTTC. It yields the protein CASSSPDSYGYTF.

This chain joins TRBV5-1 and TRBJ1-2, with 8 bases matching TRBD1. V lost 2 bases to trimming and J lost 8 bases; unmatched junction nucleotides: 11. Germline loops: CDR1 SGHRS, CDR2 YFSETQ. The CDR3 loop spans 15 amino acids. CDR3 sequence reads: CASSFKAIGQGGYTF. CDR3 DNA: TGCGCCAGCAGCTTCAAGGCGATAGGACAGGGAGGCTACACCTTC. Filled out from reference TRBV5-1 and TRBJ1-2, the complete variable domain reads KAGVTQTPRYLIKTRGQQVTLSCSPISGHRSVSWYQQTPGQGLQFLFEYFSETQRNKGNFPGRFSGRQFSNSRSEMNVSTLELGDSALYLCASSFKAIGQGGYTFGSGTRLTVV.

The gene calls are TRBV27 and TRBJ1-2; D perhaps matches TRBD1 (5 bases). The CDR3 covers 13 residues. V was trimmed by 2 bases and J by 5 bases, leaving 9 bases between them. In germline, CDR1 is MNHEY, CDR2 SMNVEV (reference sequence). DNA of the CDR3: TGTGCCAGCAGTTTAAGGGGCGCGTATGGCTACACCTTC. Residues: CASSLRGAYGYTF.

This chain connects TRBV9 to TRBJ2-4; D possibly corresponds to TRBD1 (5 bases). V shed 0 bases and J shed 0 bases, with 7 bases lying between them. Germline values: CDR1 SGDLS, CDR2 YYNGEE. The CDR3 is 15 amino acids. The CDR3 here is CASSVEGLAKNIQYF. The CDR3 region has the DNA TGTGCCAGCAGCGTAGAGGGGTTAGCCAAAAACATTCAGTACTTC.

This chain joins TRBV7-2 and TRBJ1-5; D might be TRBD1 (6 bases). The germline V gene has CDR1 SGHTA and CDR2 FQGNSA. Trimming took off 1 base at V and 1 base at J, with 14 bases between the two ends. CDR3 length: 17 amino acids. The chain's CDR3 is CASSLVAQGRSNQPQHF. The CDR3 DNA is TGTGCCAGCAGCTTAGTAGCTCAGGGGCGAAGCAATCAGCCCCAGCATTTT.

V gene TRBV4-1 combines with J gene TRBJ2-7; 12 positions agree with TRBD1. Germline V gene data show CDR1 as MGHRA and CDR2 as YSYEKL. The V segment lost 4 bases and the J segment 7 bases; nucleotides outside the gene matches: 8. The CDR3 sequence is 15 residues long. As DNA, the CDR3 is TGCGCCAGCAGCCGGCCGGGACAGGGGGCGAGGGAGCAGTACTTC. Residues: CASSRPGQGAREQYF.

The sample holds one count of this clone. The chain joins TRBV29-1 to TRBJ1-4; D remains ambiguous. The germline gives CDR1 SQVTM, CDR2 ANQGSEA. The CDR3 is made up of 12 amino acids. Between the trimmed V and J ends, which lost 4 bases and 4 bases, there was a span of 7 bases. The CDR3 nucleotides read TGCAGCGTTGGACGGAGTAATGAAAAACTGTTTTTT. It translates to CSVGRSNEKLFF. Using reference TRBV29-1 and TRBJ1-4 for the parts outside the CDR3, the full variable domain is SAVISQKPSRDICQRGTSLTIQCQVDSQVTMMFWYRQQPGQSLTLIATANQGSEATYESGFVIDKFPISRPNLTFSTLTVSNMSPEDSSIYLCSVGRSNEKLFFGSGTQLSVL.

The chain uses TRBV6-6 and TRBJ2-3; tentative D call: TRBD1 (7 bases). The V gene lost 2 bases and the J gene lost 6 bases, with 18 bases spanning the gap. There are 16 residues in the CDR3. CDR1 and CDR2 (germline): MNHNY, SVGAGI (reference sequence). CDR3 in amino acids: CASSYAQEGRGDTQYF. The CDR3 DNA is TGTGCCAGCAGTTACGCACAGGAGGGCAGGGGGGATACGCAGTATTTT.